This TCR beta chain was captured in a study of T cells in Graves' hyperthyroidism and ophthalmopathy. This CDR3 is built from 15 residues. V lost 3 bases and J lost 5; bases outside the gene matches: 4. The definition of stable Graves' hyperthyroidism was no ophthalmopathy progression within 18 months. Thyroid ultrasound and orbital computed tomography, with clinical symptoms and serum thyroxine and TRAb, informed diagnoses. This clonotype was picked up many times. Its specificity is unknown. Amplification targeted TCR beta CDR3 regions from RNA transcripts. TCR CDR3 regions were first amplified by RT-PCR with HTBI primers. Via MiXCR, TCRdb re-called the multiplex PCR reads, giving one row per CDR3 protein. This repertoire shows over 450,000 distinct CDR3 sequences, roughly an eighth found once; its top ten account for around a sixth. Whole-study results and caveats: Through a model of 13 V-J features, ophthalmopathy was separated from stable hyperthyroidism. Most thyroid clonotypes with frequency above 0.001 were detected in blood.

The chain has TRBV12-3 or TRBV12-4 and TRBJ2-2, with TRBD1 matching 9 bases. This TCR came from a young woman with Graves' hyperthyroidism. Material: blood. CDR3 DNA sequence: TGTGCCAGCAGTTTTGGGACAGGGTTTACCGGGGAGCTGTTTTTT. The encoded protein is CASSFGTGFTGELFF.